This T cell receptor (beta chain) was found in a study of PD-1 blockade in mismatch repair-deficient tumors (dated by TCRdb to about 2017). Some background on the complete study: The trial enrolled under 90 consecutive patients with roughly twelve mismatch repair-deficient cancer types between late 2013 and late 2016, all previously treated and progressing. Deep sequencing of TCR CDR3 regions was used to track tumor-associated T cell clones in peripheral blood of patients responding to PD-1 blockade.

For every enrolled patient, mismatch repair deficiency was confirmed by either polymerase chain reaction or immunohistochemistry. TCR sequencing was carried out for three patients who responded to pembrolizumab therapy. In the phase II trial, pembrolizumab PD-1 blockade was tested prospectively in advanced mismatch repair-deficient cancers, no matter which tissue of origin the cancers came from. Peripheral blood T cell samples were serially collected before and at multiple times after PD-1 blockade was started. Blood sampling time points were reported as weeks after the first dose of pembrolizumab. Overall study outcomes, separate from this receptor: Clones residing in the tumor, which were often undetectable in blood before treatment, expanded quickly after pembrolizumab and then contracted, generally before radiologic responses.

A word on this clone: Its antigen has not been determined. It has no much larger one-base neighbor in the sample; base qualities were not kept.

CDR1 and CDR2 (GTSNPN, SVGIG) derive from the germline V gene (reference sequence). A distance of 21 bases separates the germline ends of V and J, which lose 2 bases and 7 bases respectively. The CDR3 covers 16 residues, taking in both the cysteine and the phenylalanine. Here the CDR3 DNA is all that survives: 48 bases in frame from base 1. Libraries were constructed by the immunoSEQ multiplex PCR assay. As stored in TCRdb, this immuneACCESS dataset retains in-frame rearrangements with V and J assigned. A fraction of the clones does not appear; measured against another copy, unresolved V genes explain less than half of the discrepancy, and the remainder lacks a known reason. The sample records 100,000 to 150,000 clones, 86% of which are singletons. Approximately 13% of the sample is taken by the ten largest.

The specimen comprised peripheral blood, sampled 44 weeks after starting pembrolizumab. The receptor was derived from an adult with mismatch repair-deficient cancer. The chain joins TRBV30 to TRBJ1-5, with TRBD1 as a weak D call on 5 bases. The DNA sequence is as follows: TGTGCCTGGAGTCACAATGGCCAGGGTACGGGCCAGCCCCAGCATTTT. Its coded protein is CAWSHNGQGTGQPQHF.